The text below deals with one T cell receptor beta chain. Its antigen remains undetermined. Base qualities are missing; no much larger clone stands one base away. This entry belongs to a study of cytomegalovirus exposure and HLA in healthy donors (dated by TCRdb to about 2017). Background for the entire study: An earlier analysis of several hundred of the donors reported 250 to 350 Gb of sequence data and roughly 110 million unique TCR beta sequences from about 179 million T cells. The study used immunosequencing to profile the T cell repertoires of 666 subjects and linked those repertoires to cytomegalovirus serostatus. Because of strong linkage in the cohort, four or five DR-DQ haplotypes were treated as single units for association and clustering. To decide whether each TCR beta V gene segment behaved as functional or pseudogenic, an earlier analysis of 587 of the donors relied on high-throughput TCR beta sequencing. Both class I and class II loci were covered by HLA typing, at four-digit resolution. About 280 gigabases of sequencing data and around 85 million unique TCR sequences made up an early release that covered approximately 650 HLA-typed donors. Genome-wide SNP genotypes for about 65% of the roughly 700 donors were used in a later genetic analysis, which treated that subset as a discovery cohort. Rather than using new phenotypic data, the later analysis identified candidate immune exposures from TCR beta sequences and from how often those sequences occurred across donors. Besides the first cohort of more than 650 subjects, a separate validation cohort made up of around 120 different subjects was used. Donor age, sex, ethnicity and CMV serostatus were compiled alongside the repertoire data. The study aimed to test whether cataloging public T cell receptors could reveal signatures of past pathogen exposure. The number of typed donors differed by locus: roughly 629-640 for A, B, C, DRB1 and DQB1; approximately 530 for DQA1; approximately 610 for DPA1; and around 490 for DPB1. Among about 390 genotyped donors of the cohort, an average of about 240,000 unique TCR beta nucleotide sequences were sequenced per donor, about a sixth of them non-productive. High-throughput TCR immunosequencing, statistical association of individual TCRs with disease status, and machine learning were combined to predict cytomegalovirus infection status. A later analysis re-examined previously published TCR beta repertoires from just over 650 donors and added high-resolution HLA genotyping to investigate patterns of TCR occurrence. Of the roughly 400 genotyped donors, approximately 81% were placed in the genetic ancestry cluster associated with self-reported Caucasian donors. Every discovery cohort repertoire had been produced on one sequencing platform. On the study overall, not on this receptor specifically: A few of the identified cytomegalovirus-associated TCR beta chains were confirmed in vitro to be specific for cytomegalovirus antigens. A later analysis associated 15,000 to 20,000 TCR beta sequences with specific HLA alleles at a false discovery rate of 0.05. According to a later analysis, most CMV-associated TCR beta chains appeared to be HLA-restricted, and the HLA associations seemed to be driven largely by CMV exposure. Linkage disequilibrium might explain the correlated functional status among segregating V segments, but an unknown experimental factor could not be ruled out. The study gave a list of under 200 TCR beta chains associated with cytomegalovirus. Presence/absence analyses assumed roughly uniform sequencing depth across donors, an assumption that may not hold. Immune exposure information for the cohort was limited to CMV serostatus. A further reported finding was that TCR beta sequences accurately predicted the HLA-A and HLA-B alleles for most subjects in the first cohort. In an earlier analysis of about 600 of the donors, most TCR beta V segments appeared in productive rearrangements about 87% or about 30% of the time, broadly matching IMGT annotations. Most TCR sequences were seen in very few donors, while some public TCRs were found in many individuals. The sequencing pipeline was judged likely to have produced a cluster of highly shared sequence variants as a technical artifact. Some IMGT-functional V segments, including TRBV6-2 and TRBV6-3, could not be told apart with the 87-base-pair reads, so those segments were excluded. A later genetic analysis associated a missense DCLRE1C variant with V-gene and J-gene trimming of TCR beta chains, and an independent cohort replicated the association. A later genetic analysis reported fewer N-insertions in productive TCRs among donors in an Asian-associated ancestry cluster than the approximately 670-donor mean. Assigning TCR associations to individual alleles was difficult when HLA alleles, especially DR and DQ, strongly co-occurred. A later analysis reported that several top co-occurrence clusters appeared linked to parvovirus B19, influenza, CMV and Epstein-Barr virus. Seventeen rarely observed V segments, including chromosome 9 orphons, were excluded from the earlier analysis of a few hundred of the donors because counts were too low. Because HLA typing was unavailable for some donors at each locus, only the typed subset was used in association tests. In a later analysis, HLA-associated TCR beta chains were found to be more clonally expanded and to have lower generation probabilities than equally common non-associated chains. The classifier was reported to diagnose cytomegalovirus status with high specificity and sensitivity in both the original cohort and the validation cohort. The authors suggested that the approach could potentially be generalized to other disease states and immunological phenotypes. This cohort had only TCR beta chains sequenced, and the lack of alpha or paired-chain data limited which features could be detected. A later analysis found that TCR association rates varied across HLA loci, with DRB1 alleles showing the most associated TCRs and HLA-C alleles the fewest.

Library preparation was by the immunoSEQ multiplex PCR assay. A mixture of 60 forward primers for TCR Vbeta segments and 13 reverse primers for TCR Jbeta segments was used in the multiplex PCR. Amplification of the CDR3 region of rearranged TCR beta genes was performed with a multiplex PCR assay on genomic DNA. On the Illumina HiSeq System, the amplified TCR beta libraries were sequenced as 87-base-pair reads. In the paper's pipeline: In a later analysis, about 80 million unique TCR beta chains were counted across the 690 or so repertoires, and approximately 9.9 million of these chains were shared by at least two donors. Raw reads were error-corrected and collapsed into unique sequences with a nearest-neighbor algorithm that merged closely related sequences to remove PCR and sequencing errors. V, D and J gene segments were assigned by aligning CDR3 sequences to IMGT reference sequences. Each retained sequence needed at least a six-nucleotide match to both a V gene segment and a J gene segment. Rearrangements were classified as productive when the CDR3 lacked stop codons and remained in frame with V and J, and all other rearrangements were classified as non-productive. CDR3 was defined according to IMGT convention as the region running from the second conserved V-encoded cysteine to the conserved J-encoded phenylalanine. The earlier analysis of a few hundred of the donors excluded sequences that lacked an unambiguous match to a single V gene segment. In an earlier analysis of almost 600 of the donors, a V segment was called functional when productive rearrangements were above 56.7%, and segregating when the standard deviation between donors exceeded 5%. A statistical classification framework was developed to diagnose cytomegalovirus status using the catalog of TCR beta chain sequences. V and J gene assignment, in a later analysis, came from comparing TCR nucleotide sequences with IMGT/GENE-DB human TR gene sequences. A later analysis assigned CDR3 sequences and most-parsimonious VDJ recombination scenarios with the TCRdist pipeline. A later analysis defined each TCR beta chain by its CDR3 amino acid sequence plus V-gene family, and excluded reads lacking a unique V-gene family. To address suspected cross-contamination and a sequencing artifact, a later analysis removed approximately 600 highly shared, low-generation-probability nucleotide sequences. For each public chain, a later analysis derived a clonal expansion index from normalized ranks of inferred template counts within each repertoire. A later analysis computed generation probabilities with a VDJ recombination model fitted to out-of-frame rearrangements, and checked the results against IGoR. A later analysis scored TCR-TCR, TCR-HLA and TCR-CMV co-occurrence with hypergeometric tests, applying a repertoire-size bias correction to TCR pairs. In a later analysis, false discovery rates were estimated by permuting HLA or CMV assignments 20 times. In a later analysis, co-occurring TCRs were grouped using DBSCAN, and TCRdist sequence similarity was added for clustering within HLA-allele-positive subsets. Co-occurrence clustering excluded repertoires with fewer than 30,000 or more than 120,000 public chains, plus five with anomalous nucleotide sharing. TCRdb provides this immuneACCESS table in a form limited to in-frame rearrangements. Some clones are lacking; in checked studies, under half of them reflect an unresolved V gene, and why the rest are absent is not known. The V and J calls and clone size are taken from that table; D and trimming were inferred from the DNA. The sample records 150,000 to 200,000 clones, roughly 80% of which are singletons. The top ten constitute 3% to 4.5% of the sample.

The cohort was made up of 500 to 800 healthy bone marrow donors. Cohort members were all nominally healthy when sampled, although unrecorded immune exposures were likely present. The donor was CMV seronegative and was included in the group of over 300 seronegative cohort members. A peripheral blood sample was provided by each donor, and peripheral blood mononuclear cells were used for TCR beta sequencing. Genomic DNA extraction from the blood cell samples was performed with the Qiagen DNeasy Blood Extraction Kit. V is shortened by 2 bases, J by 6 bases, and the region joining them spans 8 bases. The CDR3 measures 13 amino acids from cysteine to phenylalanine. Kept here is only the CDR3 DNA, which spans 39 bases and is read in frame from base 1. CDR1 and CDR2 are drawn from the germline V gene: SGHRS, YFSETQ.

The sequence links TRBV5-1 to TRBJ2-2; the D segment cannot be called with confidence. The sequenced sample consisted of PBMCs. The TCR originated in a man aged 50-59 years in good health and CMV-seronegative. The nucleotides read TGCGCCAGCAGCTTACCTAGGCCCGGGGAGCTGTTTTTT. Protein translation: CASSLPRPGELFF.